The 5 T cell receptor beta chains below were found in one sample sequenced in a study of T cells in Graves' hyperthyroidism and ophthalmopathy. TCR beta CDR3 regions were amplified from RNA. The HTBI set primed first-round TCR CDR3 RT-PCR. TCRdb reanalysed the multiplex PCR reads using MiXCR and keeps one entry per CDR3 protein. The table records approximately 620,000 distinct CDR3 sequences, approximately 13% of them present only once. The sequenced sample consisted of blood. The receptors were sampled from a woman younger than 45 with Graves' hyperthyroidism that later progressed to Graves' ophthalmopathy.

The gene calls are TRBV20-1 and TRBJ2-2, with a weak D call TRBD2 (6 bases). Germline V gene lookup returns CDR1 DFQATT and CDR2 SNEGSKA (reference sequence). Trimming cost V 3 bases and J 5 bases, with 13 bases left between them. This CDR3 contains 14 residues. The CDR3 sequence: CSARGLGGTGELFF. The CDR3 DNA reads TGCAGTGCTAGGGGACTGGGGGGTACCGGGGAGCTGTTTTTT.

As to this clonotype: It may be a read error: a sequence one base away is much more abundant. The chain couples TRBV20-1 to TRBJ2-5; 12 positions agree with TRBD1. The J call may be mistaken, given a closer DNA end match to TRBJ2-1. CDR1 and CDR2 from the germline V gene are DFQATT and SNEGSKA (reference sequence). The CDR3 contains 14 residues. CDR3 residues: CSAPPGTGGETQFF. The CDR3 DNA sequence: TGCAGTGCCCCCCCCGGGACAGGGGGCGAGACCCAGTTCTTC.

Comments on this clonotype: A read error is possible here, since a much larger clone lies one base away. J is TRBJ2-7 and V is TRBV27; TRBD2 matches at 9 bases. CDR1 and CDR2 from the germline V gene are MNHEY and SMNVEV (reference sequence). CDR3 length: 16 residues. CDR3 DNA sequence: TGTGCCATCAGTCTACTTAGCGGGAGCGTATCCTACGAGCAGTACTTC. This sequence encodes CAISLLSGSVSYEQYF.

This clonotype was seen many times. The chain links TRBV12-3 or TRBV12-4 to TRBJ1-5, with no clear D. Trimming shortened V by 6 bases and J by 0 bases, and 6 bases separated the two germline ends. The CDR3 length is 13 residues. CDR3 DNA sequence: TGTGCCAGCAGCCGTTATAGCAATCAGCCCCAGCATTTT. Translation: CASSRYSNQPQHF.

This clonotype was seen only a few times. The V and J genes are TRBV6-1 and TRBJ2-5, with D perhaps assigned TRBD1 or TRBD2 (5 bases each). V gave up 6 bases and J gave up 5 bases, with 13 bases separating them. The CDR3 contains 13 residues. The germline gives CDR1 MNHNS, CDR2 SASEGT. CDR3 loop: CASRSGTPETQYF. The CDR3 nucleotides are TGTGCCAGCAGGTCCGGGACCCCGGAGACCCAGTACTTC.